The 27 T cell receptor beta chains listed next were all sequenced from one sample in a study of shared clonotypes between healthy human individuals. Sequencing was performed with immunoSEQ multiplex PCR; in TCRdb, only in-frame clones are kept and a portion is missing. Among more than 2 million clones listed, around 95% were seen once. The sample taken for sequencing was naive CD4+ T cells sorted from blood. Subset specified: CD45RA+ positively selected. The receptor source for this set is a young man in good health.

The CDR3 reads CASYLGSGANVLTF. The CDR3 DNA reads TGTGCCAGTTACTTAGGCTCTGGGGCCAACGTCCTGACTTTC. The chain employs TRBV19 and TRBJ2-6; D remains ambiguous. V lost 8 bases and J lost 0, with 8 bases in between. The length of the CDR3 is 14 residues. Germline loops: CDR1 LNHDA, CDR2 SQIVND (reference sequence).

This rearrangement joins TRBV29-1 to TRBJ1-3, with D unresolved. This CDR3 is 13 amino acids long. Germline V gene lookup returns CDR1 SQVTM and CDR2 ANQGSEA. Between the trimmed V and J ends, which lost 0 bases and 0 bases, there was a span of 3 bases. CDR3: CSVEDNSGNTIYF. Written as DNA, the CDR3 is TGCAGCGTTGAAGATAACTCTGGAAACACCATATATTTT.

This clone occurred once. The J gene is TRBJ1-3, the V gene TRBV7-9; D might be TRBD1 (6 bases). The CDR3 length is 15 residues. CDR1 SEHNR and CDR2 FQNEAQ come from the germline V gene (reference sequence). The V end lost 4 bases, the J end lost 4 bases, and 14 bases lay between the germline ends. CDR3 amino acids: CASSYNRESGNTIYF. CDR3 bases: TGTGCCAGCAGCTATAACAGGGAATCCGGAAACACCATATATTTT.

CDR3 in DNA: TGTGCCTGGAGTTTTCAGGGGCTGGGCACTGAAGCTTTCTTT. It codes for CAWSFQGLGTEAFF. The chain carries TRBV30 and TRBJ1-1; D possibly corresponds to TRBD1 (6 bases). Per the germline V gene, CDR1 is GTSNPN and CDR2 is SVGIG (reference sequence). Between the trimmed V and J ends, which lost 2 bases and 4 bases, there was a span of 14 bases. The CDR3 contains 14 residues.

The rearrangement links TRBV30 to TRBJ1-2, with a weak D call TRBD1 (5 bases). V was trimmed by 0 bases and J by 8 bases, leaving 13 bases between them. The CDR3 consists of 13 residues. Germline-derived CDR1 and CDR2 are GTSNPN and SVGIG (reference sequence). The CDR3 loop reads CAWSVQGLGGYTF. For the CDR3, the DNA is TGTGCCTGGAGTGTGCAGGGTTTAGGAGGCTACACCTTC.

The CDR3 is CASSPRTRGTDTQYF. The CDR3 DNA is TGTGCCAGCAGTCCCCGGACTAGAGGCACAGATACGCAGTATTTT. The chain links TRBV7-2 to TRBJ2-3, with 7 bases matching TRBD2. V gave up 6 bases and J gave up 1 base; unmatched junction bases: 7. Germline loops: CDR1 SGHTA, CDR2 FQGNSA. This CDR3 is 15 amino acids long.

The chain is built from TRBV5-1 and TRBJ1-2, with a weak D call TRBD1 (6 bases). The CDR3 is made up of 15 amino acids. In germline, CDR1 is SGHRS, CDR2 YFSETQ. The V and J ends lost 3 bases and 5 bases respectively, with 17 bases between them. The CDR3 protein is CASSSGQTGGYGYTF. The CDR3 DNA follows: TGCGCCAGCAGCTCTGGACAGACGGGGGGTTATGGCTACACCTTC.

The chain couples TRBV6-6 to TRBJ2-5; tentatively, D is TRBD1 (6 bases). The CDR3 is made up of 14 amino acids. Trimming cost V 0 bases and J 5 bases, with 10 bases left between them. The germline V gene encodes CDR1 MNHNY and CDR2 SVGAGI (reference sequence). In DNA form, the CDR3 reads TGTGCCAGCAGTTACTCCCAGGGGTGGGAGACCCAGTACTTC. This translates into CASSYSQGWETQYF.

The rearrangement joins TRBV5-4 to TRBJ2-3; D is perhaps TRBD2 (6 bases). CDR1 and CDR2 (germline): SGHNT, YYREEE (reference sequence). The CDR3 totals 13 residues. Trimming took off 5 bases at V and 0 bases at J, with 7 bases between the two ends. CDR3 loop: CASRGGSTDTQYF. The CDR3 DNA follows: TGTGCCAGCAGGGGGGGAAGCACAGATACGCAGTATTTT.

The CDR3 DNA is TGTGCCAGCAGCCCGGGTCCTGGGACTGAAGCTTTCTTT. Protein product: CASSPGPGTEAFF. The chain is built from TRBV7-3 and TRBJ1-1, with D uncertain. The germline gives CDR1 SGHTA, CDR2 FQGTGA. Trimming stripped 5 bases from V and 5 bases from J, with 12 bases between. This CDR3 region has 13 residues.

The rearrangement links TRBV30 to TRBJ1-1, with D perhaps TRBD1 (5 bases). The CDR3 has 14 amino acids. Per the germline V gene, CDR1 is GTSNPN and CDR2 is SVGIG (reference sequence). Trimming took 2 bases from V and 1 from J, leaving 11 bases between them. CDR3 amino acids: CAWSLGPGNTEAFF. The CDR3 DNA reads as TGTGCCTGGAGTCTGGGGCCGGGGAACACTGAAGCTTTCTTT.

This chain links TRBV6-4 with TRBJ2-2; 11 bases match TRBD1. Losses at the gene ends were 6 bases for V and 0 bases for J; bases not matched to a gene: 3. The germline CDR1 and CDR2 sequences are MRHNA and SNTAGT. The CDR3 contains 16 residues. The CDR3 spells CASSEGQGANTGELFF. In DNA form, the CDR3 reads TGTGCCAGCAGCGAGGGACAGGGGGCGAACACCGGGGAGCTGTTTTTT.

In this sample, this clone turned up once. The rearrangement joins TRBV20-1 to TRBJ2-7; no firm D call. From germline, CDR1 is DFQATT and CDR2 SNEGSKA (reference sequence). The V and J ends lost 6 bases and 3 bases respectively, with 9 bases between them. There are 11 residues in the CDR3. The CDR3 bases are TGCAGTGCAGCCAACAACTACGAGCAGTACTTC. Amino acids: CSAANNYEQYF.

The chain is built from TRBV29-1 and TRBJ1-2; 8 bases are a match to TRBD1. From germline, CDR1 is SQVTM and CDR2 ANQGSEA. There are 15 residues in the CDR3. Trimming removed 6 bases from V and 6 bases from J; junction bases left unmatched: 15. CDR3 region: CSVARVLGTGDGYTF. The CDR3 DNA sequence: TGCAGCGTCGCTAGAGTACTTGGGACAGGTGATGGCTACACCTTC.

With regard to this clone: At one end the junction does not follow the germline gene, possibly because of a read error. The chain recombines TRBV7-2 with TRBJ2-5; 7 nucleotides match TRBD2. CDR3 length: 12 amino acids. CDR1 and CDR2 (germline): SGHTA, FQGNSA. CDR3 amino acids: CASSLFGTTKNF. The CDR3 region has the DNA TGTGCCAGCAGCTTATTCGGGACTACTAAGAACTTC.

This sequence joins TRBV19 and TRBJ2-2; D possibly corresponds to TRBD1 (6 bases). Trimming pared 7 bases from V and 4 bases from J, leaving 16 bases between. Germline V gene lookup returns CDR1 LNHDA and CDR2 SQIVND (reference sequence). This CDR3 is built from 15 residues. The CDR3 is CASTFDRTRTGELFF. The CDR3 coding sequence is TGTGCCAGTACCTTCGACAGGACCCGCACCGGGGAGCTGTTTTTT.

This chain links TRBV4-3 with TRBJ2-5; 7 bases map to TRBD2. V gave up 0 bases and J gave up 3 bases; unmatched junction bases: 4. CDR3 length: 15 amino acids. Per germline, CDR1 LGHNA and CDR2 YSLEER. For the CDR3, the DNA is TGCGCCAGCAGCCAAGATTGGCTAGCGGAAGAGACCCAGTACTTC. Translation: CASSQDWLAEETQYF.

A remark on this clone: Compared with germline, one end of the junction differs, possibly owing to a read error. V gene TRBV6-6 combines with J gene TRBJ2-5; D uncertain. Germline V gives CDR1 MNHNY, CDR2 SVGAGI (reference sequence). This CDR3 is 13 amino acids long. Here the CDR3 DNA reads TGTGCCAGCAGCTACTGGAATCAAGAGACCCAGTACTTC. Translated, it gives CASSYWNQETQYF.

V is TRBV29-1 and J is TRBJ2-3, with 7 bases aligning to TRBD2. This CDR3 contains 16 residues. The germline V gene encodes CDR1 SQVTM and CDR2 ANQGSEA. With V trimmed by 4 bases and J by 2 bases, 12 bases remained unmatched. CDR3 protein: CSVGLMERGYTDTQYF. In nucleotides, the CDR3 is TGCAGCGTTGGTCTAATGGAGCGGGGATACACAGATACGCAGTATTTT.

This clone was found once. The rearrangement uses TRBV5-1 and TRBJ2-1, with 8 positions matching TRBD1. CDR3 size: 16 residues. CDR1 is SGHRS and CDR2 is YFSETQ in the germline V gene. The V gene end was trimmed by 1 base and the J gene end by 3 bases; junction bases not matched to a gene: 6. CDR3 nucleotides: TGCGCCAGCAGCTTGACCGAGGGACAGGTCTACAATGAGCAGTTCTTC. This codes for CASSLTEGQVYNEQFF.

Worth noting for this clone: The same CDR3 arises from other DNA sequences in this sample as well. The chain carries TRBV30 and TRBJ1-1; D is perhaps TRBD1 (5 bases). The CDR3 is made up of 13 amino acids. Trimming removed 2 bases from V and 5 bases from J, with 12 bases in between. Germline CDR1 is GTSNPN and CDR2 is SVGIG (reference sequence). CDR3 nucleotides: TGTGCCTGGAGTAGGACGGGGGGTACTGAAGCTTTCTTT. Encoded protein: CAWSRTGGTEAFF. Full variable domain (remainder filled in from reference TRBV30 and TRBJ1-1): SQTIHQWPATLVQPVGSPLSLECTVEGTSNPNLYWYRQAAGRGLQLLFYSVGIGQISSEVPQNLSASRPQDRQFILSSKKLLLSDSGFYLCAWSRTGGTEAFFGQGTRLTVV.

With regard to this clone: A read error may account for a junction end that differs from germline. J is TRBJ1-1 and V is TRBV11-2; D ambiguous. This CDR3 is built from 13 residues. Germline V gives CDR1 SGHAT, CDR2 FQNNGV. CDR3 protein: CASGLAALTEAFF. The CDR3 nucleotides read TGTGCCAGCGGCTTGGCAGCCCTTACTGAAGCTTTCTTT.

The chain recombines TRBV15 with TRBJ1-1; TRBD1 is a possible D gene (6 bases). Per germline, CDR1 LNHNV and CDR2 YYDKDF (reference sequence). The CDR3 extends over 14 amino acids. With 0 bases removed from V and 4 bases from J, the gap between germline ends came to 9 bases. The CDR3 DNA is TGTGCCACCAGCAGAGATACAGGGAGCACTGAAGCTTTCTTT. The encoded protein is CATSRDTGSTEAFF.

The J gene is TRBJ2-3, the V gene TRBV30; D is ambiguous. The germline V and J ends were trimmed by 5 bases and 4 bases, with 19 bases remaining between them. Germline V gene lookup returns CDR1 GTSNPN and CDR2 SVGIG (reference sequence). The CDR3 is 15 amino acids. CDR3 DNA sequence: TGTGCCTGGGGTAAGGCCCAAAAATCCCCAGATACGCAGTATTTT. It codes for CAWGKAQKSPDTQYF.

This chain connects TRBV29-1 to TRBJ2-1, with TRBD2 matching 8 bases. Looked up from germline, CDR1 is SQVTM and CDR2 is ANQGSEA. This CDR3 spans 13 amino acids. V gave up 3 bases and J gave up 5 bases; unmatched junction bases: 3. CDR3 nucleotides: TGCAGCGTTGATCGACTAGCGAACAATGAGCAGTTCTTC. Encoded protein: CSVDRLANNEQFF.

V gene TRBV7-4 combines with J gene TRBJ2-3; 7 bases are a match to TRBD2. The CDR3 has 14 residues. The V gene's germline CDR1 is SGHVT and CDR2 SQSDAQ. After removal of 2 bases from V and 4 bases from J, the junction contained 3 bases not matched to a gene. This CDR3 is CASSLWGLSDTQYF. In nucleotides, the CDR3 is TGTGCCAGCAGCTTATGGGGACTATCAGATACGCAGTATTTT.

The chain combines TRBV27 with TRBJ1-5, with TRBD1 identical over 9 bases. CDR1 MNHEY and CDR2 SMNVEV come from the germline V gene (reference sequence). V shed 5 bases and J 6 bases; nucleotides not matched to a gene: 8. The CDR3 totals 15 residues. DNA of the CDR3: TGTGCCAGCAGTGTTACAGGGGGCTCGATTCAGCCCCAGCATTTT. Protein: CASSVTGGSIQPQHF.